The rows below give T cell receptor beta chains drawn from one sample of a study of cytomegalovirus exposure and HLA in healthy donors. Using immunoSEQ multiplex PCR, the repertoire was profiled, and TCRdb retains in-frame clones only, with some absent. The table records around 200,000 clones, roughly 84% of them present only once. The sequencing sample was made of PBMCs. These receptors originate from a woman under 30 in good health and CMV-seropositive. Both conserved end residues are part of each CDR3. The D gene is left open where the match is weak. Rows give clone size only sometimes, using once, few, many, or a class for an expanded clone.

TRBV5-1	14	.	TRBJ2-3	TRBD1	CASSSTGWTDTQYF	TGCGCCAGCAGCTCGACAGGGTGGACAGATACGCAGTATTTT
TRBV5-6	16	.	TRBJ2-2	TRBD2	CASSLAFGGAIGELFF	TGTGCCAGCAGCTTGGCCTTCGGGGGGGCGATTGGGGAGCTGTTTTTT
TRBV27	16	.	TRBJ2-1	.	CASSLSPSGSGREQFF	TGTGCCAGCAGTTTATCACCCTCAGGGTCCGGGCGAGAGCAGTTCTTC
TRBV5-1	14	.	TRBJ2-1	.	CASSLRGGFNEQFF	TGCGCCAGCAGCTTGCGCGGGGGCTTCAATGAGCAGTTCTTC
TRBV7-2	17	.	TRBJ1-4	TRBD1	CASSPRDRGRTNEKLFF	TGTGCCAGCAGCCCCCGGGACAGGGGGCGGACTAATGAAAAACTGTTTTTT
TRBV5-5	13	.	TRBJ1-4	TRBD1	CASSLEGAEKLFF	TGTGCCAGCAGCTTGGAGGGGGCCGAAAAACTGTTTTTT
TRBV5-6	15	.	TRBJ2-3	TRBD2	CASSLGGGSGDTQYF	TGTGCCAGCAGCTTGGGCGGGGGATCTGGAGATACGCAGTATTTT
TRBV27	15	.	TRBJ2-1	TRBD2	CASSLRLAAYNEQFF	TGTGCCAGCAGTTTGCGGCTAGCGGCCTACAATGAGCAGTTCTTC
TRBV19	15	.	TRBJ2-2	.	CASSIGRPNTGELFF	TGTGCCAGTAGTATAGGGAGGCCGAACACCGGGGAGCTGTTTTTT
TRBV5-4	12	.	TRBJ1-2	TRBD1	CASSRQGNGYTF	TGTGCCAGCAGCCGACAGGGGAACGGCTACACCTTC
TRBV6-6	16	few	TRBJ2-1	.	CASRHGQGIGSNEQFF	TGTGCCAGCAGGCACGGGCAGGGGATAGGGAGCAATGAGCAGTTCTTC
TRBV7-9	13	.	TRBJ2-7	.	CASSPNRKVEQYF	TGTGCCAGCAGCCCCAACAGGAAAGTCGAGCAGTACTTC
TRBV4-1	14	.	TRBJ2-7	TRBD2	CASSQAGGPYEQYF	TGCGCCAGCAGCCAGGCGGGGGGTCCCTACGAGCAGTACTTC
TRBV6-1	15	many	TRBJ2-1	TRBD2	CASSSYSGGPSEQFF	TGTGCCAGCAGTTCCTATAGCGGGGGGCCCAGTGAGCAGTTCTTC
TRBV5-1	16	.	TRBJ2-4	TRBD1	CASSQRTGTERHIQYF	TGCGCCAGCAGCCAACGGACAGGGACTGAGCGGCACATTCAGTACTTC
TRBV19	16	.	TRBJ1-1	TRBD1	CASSIGDRGLPTEAFF	TGTGCCAGTAGTATAGGGGACAGGGGGCTTCCGACTGAAGCTTTCTTT
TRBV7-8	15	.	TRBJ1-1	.	CASSFGLSLNTEAFF	TGTGCCAGCAGCTTCGGACTGAGTTTGAACACTGAAGCTTTCTTT
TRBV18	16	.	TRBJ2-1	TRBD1	CASSANRDRKGNEQFF	TGTGCCAGCTCAGCGAACCGGGACAGAAAGGGCAATGAGCAGTTCTTC
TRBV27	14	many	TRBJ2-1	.	CASSGGSSYNEQFF	TGTGCCAGCAGCGGGGGAAGCTCCTACAATGAGCAGTTCTTC
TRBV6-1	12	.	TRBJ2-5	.	CASLSGAETQYF	TGTGCCAGCCTCTCAGGGGCCGAGACCCAGTACTTC
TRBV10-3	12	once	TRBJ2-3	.	CAISPNTDTQYF	TGTGCCATCAGCCCAAACACAGATACGCAGTATTTT
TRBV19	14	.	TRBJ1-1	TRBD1	CASTRQGVETEAFF	TGTGCCAGTACTAGACAGGGGGTAGAAACTGAAGCTTTCTTT
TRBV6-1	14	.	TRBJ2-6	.	CASSGGAGANVLTF	TGTGCCAGCAGTGGGGGAGCTGGGGCCAACGTCCTGACTTTC
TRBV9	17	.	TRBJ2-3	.	CASSVEGGGYFTDTQYF	TGTGCCAGCAGCGTAGAGGGAGGGGGGTACTTCACAGATACGCAGTATTTT
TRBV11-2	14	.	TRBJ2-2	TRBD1	CASSLDRAAGELFF	TGTGCCAGCAGCTTGGACAGGGCAGCCGGGGAGCTGTTTTTT
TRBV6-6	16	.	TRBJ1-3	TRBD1	CASSPGQGGSGNTIYF	TGTGCCAGCAGTCCTGGACAGGGCGGCTCTGGAAACACCATATATTTT
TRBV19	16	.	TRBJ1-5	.	CASSIGGRLINQPQHF	TGTGCCAGTAGTATAGGGGGCAGATTGATCAATCAGCCCCAGCATTTT
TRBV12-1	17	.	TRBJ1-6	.	CASSFATDRGPNSPLHF	TGTGCCAGCAGCTTTGCTACGGACAGGGGGCCGAATTCACCCCTCCACTTT
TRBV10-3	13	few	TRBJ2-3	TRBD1	CAIGTGDTDTQYF	TGTGCCATTGGGACAGGGGACACAGATACGCAGTATTTT
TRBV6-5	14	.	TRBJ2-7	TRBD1	CATSAGTDVYEQYF	TGTGCCACTTCGGCCGGGACAGACGTCTACGAGCAGTACTTC
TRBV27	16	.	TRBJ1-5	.	CASSQARQYSNQPQHF	TGTGCCAGCAGCCAAGCTAGACAGTATAGCAATCAGCCCCAGCATTTT
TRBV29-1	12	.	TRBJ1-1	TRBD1	CSVVDRGAEAFF	TGCAGCGTGGTAGACAGGGGCGCTGAAGCTTTCTTT
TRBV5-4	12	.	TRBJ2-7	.	CASSLGGYEQYF	TGTGCCAGCAGCTTGGGAGGCTACGAGCAGTACTTC
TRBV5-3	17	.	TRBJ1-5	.	CARSYQQLDSFNQPQHF	TGTGCCAGAAGTTATCAACAATTAGACAGTTTCAATCAGCCCCAGCATTTT
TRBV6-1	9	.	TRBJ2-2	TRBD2	CASGGRMFF	TGTGCCAGCGGCGGGAGGATGTTTTTT
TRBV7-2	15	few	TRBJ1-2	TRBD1	CASSLDRGRLGGYTF	TGTGCCAGCAGCTTGGACAGGGGGCGTTTGGGTGGCTACACCTTC
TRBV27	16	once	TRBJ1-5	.	CASSPWGPDSNQPQHF	TGTGCCAGCAGTCCTTGGGGCCCTGATAGCAATCAGCCCCAGCATTTT
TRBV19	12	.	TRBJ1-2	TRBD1	CASSQTGGRYTF	TGTGCCAGTAGTCAGACAGGGGGCCGCTACACCTTC
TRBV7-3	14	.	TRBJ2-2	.	CASSLGQNTGELFF	TGTGCCAGCAGCTTAGGACAGAACACCGGGGAGCTGTTTTTT
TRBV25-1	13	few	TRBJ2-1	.	CASSAEQGHEQFF	TGTGCCAGCAGTGCCGAACAGGGACATGAGCAGTTCTTC
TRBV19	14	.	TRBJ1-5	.	CASSFAQFGQPQHF	TGTGCCAGTAGTTTTGCACAGTTTGGTCAGCCCCAGCATTTT
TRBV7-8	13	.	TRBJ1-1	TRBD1	CASSLGQGAEAFF	TGTGCCAGCAGCCTTGGACAGGGGGCTGAAGCTTTCTTT
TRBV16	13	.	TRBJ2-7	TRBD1	CASSQGTGIEQYF	TGTGCCAGCAGCCAAGGGACAGGGATCGAGCAGTACTTC
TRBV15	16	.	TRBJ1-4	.	CATSREPRATNEKLFF	TGTGCCACCAGCAGAGAGCCCAGGGCAACTAATGAAAAACTGTTTTTT
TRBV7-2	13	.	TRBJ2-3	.	CASSFGGTDTQYF	TGTGCCAGCAGCTTCGGGGGCACAGATACGCAGTATTTT
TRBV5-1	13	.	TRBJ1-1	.	CASSLRRGTEAFF	TGCGCCAGCAGCTTGCGAAGGGGCACTGAAGCTTTCTTT